This T cell receptor (beta chain) appears in the sequencing data of a study of technical replicates of blood from a handful of donors. The CDR3 spans 11 residues. Per germline, CDR1 SGHRS and CDR2 YFSETQ. Trimming took 2 bases from V and 6 from J, leaving 6 bases between them. TCRdb keeps only in-frame clones here, not all; method: immunoSEQ multiplex PCR. The sample has 72,000 or so clones; just under 95% are singletons. Sequencing input: T cells isolated from PBMCs. This clonotype was obtained from a human donor in good health. The chain employs TRBV5-1 and TRBJ2-7; D might be TRBD2 (5 bases). The CDR3, as DNA: TGCGCCAGCAGCTTCGGGGTCGAGCAGTACTTC. Translating it yields CASSFGVEQYF.